Presented here are 25 T cell receptor beta chains from one specimen sequenced in a study of cytomegalovirus exposure and HLA in healthy donors. Primers included in the PCR were 60 Vbeta and 13 Jbeta primers. The data were produced by immunoSEQ multiplex PCR, yet TCRdb's version contains in-frame clones alone and is incomplete. The data show about 160,000 clones, with over 75% seen just once and about 1.3% held by the top ten. Source material: PBMCs. Every receptor here comes from a woman in her thirties in good health and CMV-seronegative.

The chain recombines TRBV7-2 with TRBJ2-4; TRBD1 might be the D (7 bases). CDR1 and CDR2 (germline): SGHTA, FQGNSA. CDR3 size: 17 residues. V lost 6 bases and J lost 8, with 26 bases in between. In DNA form, the CDR3 reads TGTGCCAGCAGTTCTCGCCCGGGACAGAGACTAGTGGACATTCAGTACTTC. Amino acids: CASSSRPGQRLVDIQYF.

In its sample, this clone is medium-sized. This sequence joins TRBV11-2 and TRBJ2-1; D perhaps matches TRBD1 (5 bases). V gave up 4 bases and J gave up 3 bases, with 13 bases separating them. This CDR3 has 15 amino acids. CDR1 is SGHAT and CDR2 is FQNNGV in the germline V gene. CDR3 in amino acids: CASSSRITGYNEQFF. The CDR3 DNA is TGTGCCAGCAGCTCCAGGATAACAGGCTACAATGAGCAGTTCTTC.

The rearrangement links TRBV10-3 to TRBJ1-2; D remains unclear. The V gene lost 3 bases and the J gene lost 1 base, with 9 bases spanning the gap. Per the germline V gene, CDR1 is ENHRY and CDR2 is SYGVKD. The CDR3 is 14 residues long. CDR3 DNA sequence: TGTGCCATCAGTGAAGCCGGGGATAACTATGGCTACACCTTC. It translates to CAISEAGDNYGYTF.

This clone has a single count. J is TRBJ1-2 and V is TRBV28; D is perhaps TRBD1 (5 bases). In germline, CDR1 is MDHEN, CDR2 SYDVKM. Trimming removed 2 bases from V and 3 bases from J, with 7 bases in between. This CDR3 contains 13 residues. The CDR3 DNA follows: TGTGCCAGCAGTTTAACGGGGGACTATGGCTACACCTTC. Translating it yields CASSLTGDYGYTF.

Only a few counts were recorded for this clone. J is TRBJ1-2 and V is TRBV2; 9 bases map to TRBD1. Germline CDR1 reads SNHLY; CDR2 reads FYNNEI. V trimming: 7 bases; J trimming: 5 bases; junction bases outside the gene matches: 8. The CDR3 length is 14 residues. CDR3 nucleotide sequence: TGTGCCAGCACCTCGGGACAGGGCGAGTATGGCTACACCTTC. Its protein is CASTSGQGEYGYTF. The whole variable domain, filled in from reference TRBV2 and TRBJ1-2, reads EPEVTQTPSHQVTQMGQEVILRCVPISNHLYFYWYRQILGQKVEFLVSFYNNEISEKSEIFDDQFSVERPDGSNFTLKIRSTKLEDSAMYFCASTSGQGEYGYTFGSGTRLTVV.

In this sample, this clone turned up once. The chain employs TRBV29-1 and TRBJ1-2, with 9 bases that match TRBD1. The J segment lost 5 bases and the V segment lost 4 bases, leaving 8 bases of the junction unmatched. The CDR3 runs to 14 residues. In germline, CDR1 is SQVTM, CDR2 ANQGSEA. For the CDR3, the DNA is TGCAGCGTTGTGAGGGTGACAGGGGGGTATGGCTACACCTTC. It specifies CSVVRVTGGYGYTF.

The chain carries TRBV14 and TRBJ1-2; D uncertain. Trimming removed 0 bases at V and 6 bases at J, with 11 bases between. The germline V gene has CDR1 SGHDN and CDR2 FVKESK. This CDR3 spans 14 amino acids. The CDR3 is CASSQDPRWNGYTF. Written as DNA, the CDR3 is TGTGCCAGCAGCCAAGATCCGAGGTGGAATGGCTACACCTTC.

The chain has TRBV29-1 and TRBJ1-1; no reliable D call. Germline CDR1 is SQVTM and CDR2 is ANQGSEA. The CDR3 totals 13 residues. The ends were cut back, 5 bases at V and 0 bases at J, with 10 bases in the middle. The DNA of the CDR3 is TGCAGCGTTCTAAGAGCCATGAACACTGAAGCTTTCTTT. Protein product: CSVLRAMNTEAFF.

The chain has TRBV11-3 and TRBJ2-1, with TRBD2 matching 12 bases. V shed 3 bases, J shed 1 base, and the junction held 1 base outside the gene matches. Germline-derived CDR1 and CDR2 are SGHNT and YENEEA. The CDR3 spans 16 residues. The CDR3 coding sequence is TGTGCCAGCAGCTTCGGACTAGCGGGGTCCTACAATGAGCAGTTCTTC. The encoded protein is CASSFGLAGSYNEQFF.

The chain uses TRBV27 and TRBJ2-5; 8 bases are a match to TRBD1. V lost 5 bases, J lost 2 bases, and 4 bases stayed unmatched. There are 14 residues in the CDR3. CDR1 and CDR2 from the germline V gene are MNHEY and SMNVEV (reference sequence). The CDR3 DNA sequence: TGTGCCAGCAGTACTTGGGACAGGCAAGAGACCCAGTACTTC. Protein product: CASSTWDRQETQYF.

This clone was counted only a few times. This chain connects TRBV20-1 to TRBJ2-3; D might be TRBD2 (5 bases). The CDR3 spans 11 residues. Trimming shortened V by 4 bases and J by 8 bases, and 10 bases separated the two germline ends. Germline CDR1 DFQATT, CDR2 SNEGSKA (reference sequence). CDR3 coding DNA: TGCAGTGCTACCTACGAGGGTACGCAGTATTTT. Its translation is CSATYEGTQYF.

The V and J genes are TRBV7-2 and TRBJ1-4, with a tentative D call TRBD1 (5 bases). Germline V CDR1 and CDR2: SGHTA, FQGNSA. This CDR3 contains 16 residues. V was shortened by 5 bases and J by 0 bases, with 13 bases between the two germline ends. CDR3 loop: CASSEQVPATNEKLFF. Here the CDR3 DNA reads TGTGCCAGCAGCGAACAGGTTCCGGCAACTAATGAAAAACTGTTTTTT. The full variable domain, with the rest looked up from reference TRBV7-2 and TRBJ1-4, is GAGVSQSPSNKVTEKGKDVELRCDPISGHTALYWYRQSLGQGLEFLIYFQGNSAPDKSGLPSDRFSAERTGGSVSTLTIQRTQQEDSAVYLCASSEQVPATNEKLFFGSGTQLSVL.

The chain carries TRBV5-1 and TRBJ2-1; 8 bases map to TRBD1. The V and J ends lost 0 bases and 5 bases, in that order; junction bases with no gene match: 13. The length of the CDR3 is 18 residues. Germline loops: CDR1 SGHRS, CDR2 YFSETQ. In DNA, the CDR3 is TGCGCCAGCAGCTTGGGGTTTACAGGGGGTGTATTCAACAATGAGCAGTTCTTC. Translation gives CASSLGFTGGVFNNEQFF. The whole variable domain, filled in from reference TRBV5-1 and TRBJ2-1, reads KAGVTQTPRYLIKTRGQQVTLSCSPISGHRSVSWYQQTPGQGLQFLFEYFSETQRNKGNFPGRFSGRQFSNSRSEMNVSTLELGDSALYLCASSLGFTGGVFNNEQFFGPGTRLTVL.

The genes are TRBV27 and TRBJ1-2; D remains unclear. The ends were cut back, 8 bases at V and 2 bases at J, with 9 bases in the middle. The germline V gene encodes CDR1 MNHEY and CDR2 SMNVEV (reference sequence). CDR3 size: 12 residues. The CDR3 loop is CASRAGNYGYTF. CDR3 DNA sequence: TGTGCCAGCCGCGCCGGGAACTATGGCTACACCTTC.

The chain combines TRBV7-2 with TRBJ1-6; no clear D. The V and J ends lost 1 base and 14 bases respectively, with 6 bases between them. The CDR3 extends over 11 amino acids. CDR1 and CDR2 from the germline V gene are SGHTA and FQGNSA. Here the CDR3 reads CASSLDAALHF. The DNA of the CDR3 is TGTGCCAGCAGCTTAGACGCGGCCCTCCACTTT.

V is TRBV18 and J is TRBJ1-2, with a tentative D call TRBD1 (5 bases). The germline CDR1 and CDR2 sequences are KGHSH and LQKENI. The CDR3 length is 15 residues. V was shortened by 3 bases and J by 2 bases, with 13 bases between the two germline ends. CDR3 in DNA: TGTGCCAGCTCACCCGGGGCGCGGGGAAACTATGGCTACACCTTC. Translation: CASSPGARGNYGYTF.

The rearrangement links TRBV25-1 to TRBJ2-1, with TRBD1 identical over 7 bases. The CDR3 contains 15 residues. Germline V gene sequence: CDR1 MGHDK, CDR2 SYGVNS. V lost 5 bases to trimming and J lost 0 bases; unmatched junction nucleotides: 4. The CDR3 region is CASSQNRGSYNEQFF. Here the CDR3 DNA reads TGTGCCAGCAGTCAAAACAGGGGCTCCTACAATGAGCAGTTCTTC.

The chain employs TRBV19 and TRBJ1-1, with TRBD1 matching 7 bases. V lost 3 bases to trimming and J lost 0 bases; unmatched junction nucleotides: 7. From germline, CDR1 is LNHDA and CDR2 SQIVND (reference sequence). The CDR3 has 16 amino acids. CDR3 DNA: TGTGCCAGTAGTATGGACAGGTCGGGCGTGAACACTGAAGCTTTCTTT. Translation gives CASSMDRSGVNTEAFF.

The table lists this clone with a few counts. This chain links TRBV5-1 with TRBJ2-2; weak D call: TRBD1 (6 bases). Trimming cost V 5 bases and J 1 base, with 12 bases left between them. Germline V gene sequence: CDR1 SGHRS, CDR2 YFSETQ. The CDR3 covers 15 residues. For the CDR3, the DNA is TGCGCCAGCAGGCCCGGGACACGGAACACCGGGGAGCTGTTTTTT. It codes for CASRPGTRNTGELFF.

This clone appeared a few times. The chain is built from TRBV6-5 and TRBJ1-1; D remains unclear. This CDR3 is built from 14 residues. V lost 6 bases and J lost 1, with 12 bases in between. Germline CDR1 MNHEY, CDR2 SVGAGI. CDR3 residues: CASSPDTWNTEAFF. The CDR3, as DNA: TGTGCCAGCAGCCCAGACACCTGGAACACTGAAGCTTTCTTT.

The chain couples TRBV19 to TRBJ1-1; weak D call: TRBD1 (5 bases). This CDR3 is built from 15 residues. The germline CDR1 and CDR2 sequences are LNHDA and SQIVND (reference sequence). V was clipped by 5 bases and J by 4 bases, with 17 bases between them. The CDR3: CASSPSDTGGTEAFF. CDR3 nucleotides: TGTGCCAGTAGTCCCTCAGACACGGGGGGCACTGAAGCTTTCTTT.

The CDR3 protein is CASSRGSGGSYNEQFF. In DNA, the CDR3 is TGCGCCAGCAGCCGCGGCTCCGGGGGGTCCTACAATGAGCAGTTCTTC. The J gene is TRBJ2-1, the V gene TRBV4-1, with 7 positions matching TRBD2. The CDR3 runs to 16 residues. V dropped 4 bases and J dropped 1; count of bases not matched to a gene: 7. Germline CDR1 is MGHRA and CDR2 is YSYEKL.

The rearrangement links TRBV7-8 to TRBJ1-1, with D maybe TRBD1 (5 bases). Germline V gene data show CDR1 as SGHVS and CDR2 as FQNEAQ. This CDR3 spans 15 amino acids. V was pared by 5 bases and J by 2 bases, with 15 bases between. CDR3 sequence reads: CASSPLPQGNTEAFF. The CDR3 DNA reads TGTGCCAGCAGCCCGTTACCCCAGGGAAACACTGAAGCTTTCTTT.

This chain uses TRBV6-5 with TRBJ1-1; D remains ambiguous. There are 14 residues in the CDR3. Germline values: CDR1 MNHEY, CDR2 SVGAGI. V was cut by 3 bases and J by 0 bases, with 8 bases left in between. The CDR3 region is CASSYEAMNTEAFF. Here the CDR3 DNA reads TGTGCCAGCAGTTATGAAGCCATGAACACTGAAGCTTTCTTT.

The chain joins TRBV27 to TRBJ2-7, with D maybe TRBD1 (7 bases). The CDR3 has 11 amino acids. The germline V gene encodes CDR1 MNHEY and CDR2 SMNVEV (reference sequence). Trimming shortened V by 11 bases and J by 5 bases, and 13 bases separated the two germline ends. This chain's CDR3 is CAVAGGHEQYF. The CDR3 DNA is TGTGCCGTGGCAGGGGGGCACGAGCAGTACTTC.